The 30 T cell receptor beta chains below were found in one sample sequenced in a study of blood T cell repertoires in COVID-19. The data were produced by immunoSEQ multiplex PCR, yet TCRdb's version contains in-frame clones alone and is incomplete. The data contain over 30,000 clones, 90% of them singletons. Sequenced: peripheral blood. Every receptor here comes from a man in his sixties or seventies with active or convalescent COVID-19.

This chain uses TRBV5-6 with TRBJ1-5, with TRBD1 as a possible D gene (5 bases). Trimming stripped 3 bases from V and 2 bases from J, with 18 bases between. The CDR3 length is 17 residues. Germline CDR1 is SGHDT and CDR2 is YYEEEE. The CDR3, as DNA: TGTGCCAGCAGCTCCACCGGGGGGGAAGAGGGCAATCAGCCCCAGCATTTT. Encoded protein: CASSSTGGEEGNQPQHF.

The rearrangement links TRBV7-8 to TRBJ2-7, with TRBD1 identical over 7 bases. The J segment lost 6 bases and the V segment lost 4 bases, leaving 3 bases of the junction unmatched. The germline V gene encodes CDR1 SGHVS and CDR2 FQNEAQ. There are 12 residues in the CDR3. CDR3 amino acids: CASSSGQSEQYF. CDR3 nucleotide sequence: TGTGCCAGCAGCTCGGGACAGAGCGAGCAGTACTTC.

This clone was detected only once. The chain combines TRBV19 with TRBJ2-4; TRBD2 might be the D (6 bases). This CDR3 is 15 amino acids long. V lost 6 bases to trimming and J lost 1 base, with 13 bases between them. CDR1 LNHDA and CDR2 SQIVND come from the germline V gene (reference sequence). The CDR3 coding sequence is TGTGCCAGTAGGGGACTGGGAGAGGCCAAAAACATTCAGTACTTC. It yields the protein CASRGLGEAKNIQYF.

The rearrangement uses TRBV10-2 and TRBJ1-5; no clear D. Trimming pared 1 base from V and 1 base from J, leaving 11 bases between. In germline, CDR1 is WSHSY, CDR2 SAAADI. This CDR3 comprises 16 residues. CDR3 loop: CASSELLGVSNQPQHF. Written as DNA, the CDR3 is TGCGCCAGCAGTGAGTTGCTGGGAGTAAGCAATCAGCCCCAGCATTTT.

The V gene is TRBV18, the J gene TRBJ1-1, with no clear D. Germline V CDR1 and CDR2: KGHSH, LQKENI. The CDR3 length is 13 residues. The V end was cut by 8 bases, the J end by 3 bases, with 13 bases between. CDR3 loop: CASLEGLHTEAFF. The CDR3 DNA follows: TGTGCCAGCCTAGAGGGATTACACACTGAAGCTTTCTTT.

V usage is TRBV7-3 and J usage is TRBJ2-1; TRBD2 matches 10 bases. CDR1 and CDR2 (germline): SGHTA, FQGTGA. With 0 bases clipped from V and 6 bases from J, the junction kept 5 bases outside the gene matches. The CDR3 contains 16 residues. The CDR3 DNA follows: TGTGCCAGCAGCTTAACGGCTAGCGGGGGCCTCAATGAGCAGTTCTTC. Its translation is CASSLTASGGLNEQFF.

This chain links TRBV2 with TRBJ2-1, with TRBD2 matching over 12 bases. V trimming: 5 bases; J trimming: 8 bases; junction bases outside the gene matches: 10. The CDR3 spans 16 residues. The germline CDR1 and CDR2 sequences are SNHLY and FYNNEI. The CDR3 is CASSSASGRANYEQFF. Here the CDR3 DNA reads TGTGCCAGCAGTTCAGCTAGCGGGAGGGCCAACTATGAGCAGTTCTTC. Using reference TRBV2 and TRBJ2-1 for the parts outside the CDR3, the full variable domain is EPEVTQTPSHQVTQMGQEVILRCVPISNHLYFYWYRQILGQKVEFLVSFYNNEISEKSEIFDDQFSVERPDGSNFTLKIRSTKLEDSAMYFCASSSASGRANYEQFFGPGTRLTVL.

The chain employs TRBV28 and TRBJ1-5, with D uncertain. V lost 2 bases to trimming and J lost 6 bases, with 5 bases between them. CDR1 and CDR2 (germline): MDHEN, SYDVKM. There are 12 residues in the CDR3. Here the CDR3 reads CASSLVSQPQHF. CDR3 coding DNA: TGTGCCAGCAGTTTAGTCAGTCAGCCCCAGCATTTT.

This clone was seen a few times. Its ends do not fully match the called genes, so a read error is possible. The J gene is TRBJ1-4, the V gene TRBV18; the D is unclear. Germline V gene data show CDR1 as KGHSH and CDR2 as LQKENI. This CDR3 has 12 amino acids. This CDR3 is CASSPRYEKLFF. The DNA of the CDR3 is TGTGCCAGCTCACCTAGATATGAAAAGCTGTTTTTT. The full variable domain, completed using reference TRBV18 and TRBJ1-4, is NAGVMQNPRHLVRRRGQEARLRCSPMKGHSHVYWYRQLPEEGLKFMVYLQKENIIDESGMPKERFSAEFPKEGPSILRIQQVVRGDSAAYFCASSPRYEKLFFGSGTQLSVL.

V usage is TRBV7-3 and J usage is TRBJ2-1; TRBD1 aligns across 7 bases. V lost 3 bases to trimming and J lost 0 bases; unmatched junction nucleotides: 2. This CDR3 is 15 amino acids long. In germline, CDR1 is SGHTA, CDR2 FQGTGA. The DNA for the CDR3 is TGTGCCAGCAGCTTGACAGGGAGCTCCTACAATGAGCAGTTCTTC. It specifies CASSLTGSSYNEQFF.

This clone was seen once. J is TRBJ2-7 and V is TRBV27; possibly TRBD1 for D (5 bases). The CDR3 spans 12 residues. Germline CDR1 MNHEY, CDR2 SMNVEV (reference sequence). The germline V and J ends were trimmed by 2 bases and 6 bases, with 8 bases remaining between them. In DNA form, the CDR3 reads TGTGCCAGCAGTTTAAGGGGTTGCGAGCAGTACTTC. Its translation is CASSLRGCEQYF.

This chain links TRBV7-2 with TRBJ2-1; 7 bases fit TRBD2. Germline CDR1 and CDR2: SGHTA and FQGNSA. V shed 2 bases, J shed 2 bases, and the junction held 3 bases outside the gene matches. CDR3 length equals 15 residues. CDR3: CASSLSRGAYNEQFF. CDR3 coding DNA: TGTGCCAGCAGCTTAAGTCGGGGGGCCTACAATGAGCAGTTCTTC.

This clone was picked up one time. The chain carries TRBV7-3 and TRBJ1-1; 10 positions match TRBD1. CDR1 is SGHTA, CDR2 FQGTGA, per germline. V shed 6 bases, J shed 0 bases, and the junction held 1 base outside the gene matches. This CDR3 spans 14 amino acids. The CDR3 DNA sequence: TGTGCCAGCAGGGGACAGGGGATGAACACTGAAGCTTTCTTT. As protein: CASRGQGMNTEAFF. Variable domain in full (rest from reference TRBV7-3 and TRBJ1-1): GAGVSQTPSNKVTEKGKYVELRCDPISGHTALYWYRQSLGQGPEFLIYFQGTGAADDSGLPNDRFFAVRPEGSVSTLKIQRTERGDSAVYLCASRGQGMNTEAFFGQGTRLTVV.

The DNA for the CDR3 is TGTGCCAGCAGCTTGGCAGGGACAGGGAACACCGGGGAGCTGTTTTTT. Translating gives CASSLAGTGNTGELFF. The chain recombines TRBV5-4 with TRBJ2-2, with 8 bases fitting TRBD1. Germline V CDR1 and CDR2: SGHNT, YYREEE (reference sequence). Germline trimming cut 0 bases from V and 1 base from J; bases unmatched to any gene: 2. The CDR3 runs to 16 residues.

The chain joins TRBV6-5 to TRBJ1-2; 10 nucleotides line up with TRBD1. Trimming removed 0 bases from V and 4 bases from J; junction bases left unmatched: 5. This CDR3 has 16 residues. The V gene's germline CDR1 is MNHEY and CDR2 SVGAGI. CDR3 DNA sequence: TGTGCCAGCAGTTACTCAGAGACAGGGGGCTTCTATGGCTACACCTTC. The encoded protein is CASSYSETGGFYGYTF.

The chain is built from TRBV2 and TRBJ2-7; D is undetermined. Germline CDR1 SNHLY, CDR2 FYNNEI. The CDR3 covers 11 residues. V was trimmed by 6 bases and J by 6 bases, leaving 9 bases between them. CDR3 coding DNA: TGTGCCAGCAGCCTCGGCGGCGAGCAGTACTTC. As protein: CASSLGGEQYF. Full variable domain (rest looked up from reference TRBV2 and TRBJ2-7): EPEVTQTPSHQVTQMGQEVILRCVPISNHLYFYWYRQILGQKVEFLVSFYNNEISEKSEIFDDQFSVERPDGSNFTLKIRSTKLEDSAMYFCASSLGGEQYFGPGTRLTVT.

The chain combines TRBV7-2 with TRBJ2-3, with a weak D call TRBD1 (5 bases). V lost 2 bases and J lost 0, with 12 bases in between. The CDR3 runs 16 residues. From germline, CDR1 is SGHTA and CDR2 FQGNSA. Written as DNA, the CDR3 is TGTGCCAGCAGCTTAAAGGTCGGACACAGCACAGATACGCAGTATTTT. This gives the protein CASSLKVGHSTDTQYF. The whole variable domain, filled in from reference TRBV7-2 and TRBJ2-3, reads GAGVSQSPSNKVTEKGKDVELRCDPISGHTALYWYRQSLGQGLEFLIYFQGNSAPDKSGLPSDRFSAERTGGSVSTLTIQRTQQEDSAVYLCASSLKVGHSTDTQYFGPGTRLTVL.

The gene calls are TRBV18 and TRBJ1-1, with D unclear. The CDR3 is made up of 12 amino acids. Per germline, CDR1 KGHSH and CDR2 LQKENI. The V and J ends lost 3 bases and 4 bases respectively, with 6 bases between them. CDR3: CASSPSGTEAFF. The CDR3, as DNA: TGTGCCAGCTCACCTTCGGGCACTGAAGCTTTCTTT.

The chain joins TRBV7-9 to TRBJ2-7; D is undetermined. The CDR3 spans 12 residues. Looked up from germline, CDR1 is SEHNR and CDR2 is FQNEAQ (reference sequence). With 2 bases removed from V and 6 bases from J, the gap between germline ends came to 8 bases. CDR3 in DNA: TGTGCCAGCAGCTTACACTCTAGCGAGCAGTACTTC. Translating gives CASSLHSSEQYF.

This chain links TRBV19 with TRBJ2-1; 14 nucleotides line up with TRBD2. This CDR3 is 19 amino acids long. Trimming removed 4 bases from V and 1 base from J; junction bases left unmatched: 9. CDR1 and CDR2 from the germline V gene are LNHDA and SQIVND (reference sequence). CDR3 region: CASSRSGTSGSGSYNEQFF. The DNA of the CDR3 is TGTGCCAGTAGTAGAAGCGGGACTAGCGGGAGCGGGTCCTACAATGAGCAGTTCTTC.

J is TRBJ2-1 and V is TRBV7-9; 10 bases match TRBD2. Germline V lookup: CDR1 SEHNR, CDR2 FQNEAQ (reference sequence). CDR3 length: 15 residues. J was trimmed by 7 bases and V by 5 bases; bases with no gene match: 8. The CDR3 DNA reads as TGTGCCAGCAGCCGCGTAGCGGGGGGTGAAAATGAGCAGTTCTTC. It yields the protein CASSRVAGGENEQFF.

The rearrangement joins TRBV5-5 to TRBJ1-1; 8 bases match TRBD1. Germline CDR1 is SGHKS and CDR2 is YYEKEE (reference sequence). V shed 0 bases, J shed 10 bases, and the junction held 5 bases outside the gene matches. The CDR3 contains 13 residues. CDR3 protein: CASSLGYTGGAFF. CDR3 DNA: TGTGCCAGCAGCTTGGGGTATACAGGGGGAGCTTTCTTT. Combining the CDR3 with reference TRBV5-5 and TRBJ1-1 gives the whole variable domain DAGVTQSPTHLIKTRGQQVTLRCSPISGHKSVSWYQQVLGQGPQFIFQYYEKEERGRGNFPDRFSARQFPNYSSELNVNALLLGDSALYLCASSLGYTGGAFFGQGTRLTVV.

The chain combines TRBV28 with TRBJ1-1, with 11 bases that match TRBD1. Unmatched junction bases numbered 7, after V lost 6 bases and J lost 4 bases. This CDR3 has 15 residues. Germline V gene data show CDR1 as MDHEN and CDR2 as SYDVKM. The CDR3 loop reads CASRGTGGLGTEAFF. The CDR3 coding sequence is TGTGCCAGCAGAGGGACAGGGGGTTTAGGCACTGAAGCTTTCTTT.

The CDR3 DNA reads as TGTGCCAGCAGCTTGATGGGGGGGGCTGGAAACACCATATATTTT. Amino acids: CASSLMGGAGNTIYF. J is TRBJ1-3 and V is TRBV5-4; D might be TRBD1 (5 bases). Germline CDR1 is SGHNT and CDR2 is YYREEE (reference sequence). CDR3 length: 15 residues. Trimming took 1 base from V and 2 from J, leaving 10 bases between them.

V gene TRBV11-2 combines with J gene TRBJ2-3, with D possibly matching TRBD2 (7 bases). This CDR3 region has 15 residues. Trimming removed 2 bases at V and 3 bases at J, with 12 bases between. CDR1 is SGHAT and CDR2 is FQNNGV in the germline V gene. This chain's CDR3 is CASSLRGGETDTQYF. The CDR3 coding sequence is TGTGCCAGCAGCTTAAGAGGGGGGGAAACAGATACGCAGTATTTT.

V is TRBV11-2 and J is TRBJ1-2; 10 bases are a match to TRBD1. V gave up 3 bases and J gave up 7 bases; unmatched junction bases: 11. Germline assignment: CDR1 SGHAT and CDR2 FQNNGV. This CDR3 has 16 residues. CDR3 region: CASSLSIDRGPSGYTF. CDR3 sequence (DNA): TGTGCCAGCAGCTTGTCAATTGACAGGGGGCCCAGTGGCTACACCTTC.

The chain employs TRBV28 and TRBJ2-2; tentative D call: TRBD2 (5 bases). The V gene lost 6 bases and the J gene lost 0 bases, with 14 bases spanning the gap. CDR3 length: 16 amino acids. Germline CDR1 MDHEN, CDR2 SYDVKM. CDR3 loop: CASRSRRAANTGELFF. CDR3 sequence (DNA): TGTGCCAGCAGATCCCGGCGGGCTGCGAACACCGGGGAGCTGTTTTTT. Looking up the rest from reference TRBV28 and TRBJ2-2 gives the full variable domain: DVKVTQSSRYLVKRTGEKVFLECVQDMDHENMFWYRQDPGLGLRLIYFSYDVKMKEKGDIPEGYSVSREKKERFSLILESASTNQTSMYLCASRSRRAANTGELFFGEGSRLTVL.

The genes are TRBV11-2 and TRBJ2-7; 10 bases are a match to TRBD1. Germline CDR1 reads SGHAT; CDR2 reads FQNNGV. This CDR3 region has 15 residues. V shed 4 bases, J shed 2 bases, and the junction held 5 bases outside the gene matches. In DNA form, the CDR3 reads TGTGCCAGCAGCTCGCAGACAGGGGGCCCCTACGAGCAGTACTTC. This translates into CASSSQTGGPYEQYF.

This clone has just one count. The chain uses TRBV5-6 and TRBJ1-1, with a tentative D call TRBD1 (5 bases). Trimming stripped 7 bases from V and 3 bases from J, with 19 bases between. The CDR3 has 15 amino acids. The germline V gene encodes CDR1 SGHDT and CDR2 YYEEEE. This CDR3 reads CASGALGGSYTEAFF. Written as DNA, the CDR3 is TGTGCCAGCGGAGCACTCGGGGGGTCATACACTGAAGCTTTCTTT. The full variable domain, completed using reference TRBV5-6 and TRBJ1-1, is DAGVTQSPTHLIKTRGQQVTLRCSPKSGHDTVSWYQQALGQGPQFIFQYYEEEERQRGNFPDRFSGHQFPNYSSELNVNALLLGDSALYLCASGALGGSYTEAFFGQGTRLTVV.

The CDR3 bases are TGCAGCGTTGAGGGACAGGGGGCGCAAGGAAACACCATATATTTT. It yields the protein CSVEGQGAQGNTIYF. This chain joins TRBV29-1 and TRBJ1-3, with 12 nucleotides matching TRBD1. J gave up 4 bases and V 3 bases, and 4 bases lay outside the gene matches. Germline V lookup: CDR1 SQVTM, CDR2 ANQGSEA. The CDR3 consists of 15 residues.